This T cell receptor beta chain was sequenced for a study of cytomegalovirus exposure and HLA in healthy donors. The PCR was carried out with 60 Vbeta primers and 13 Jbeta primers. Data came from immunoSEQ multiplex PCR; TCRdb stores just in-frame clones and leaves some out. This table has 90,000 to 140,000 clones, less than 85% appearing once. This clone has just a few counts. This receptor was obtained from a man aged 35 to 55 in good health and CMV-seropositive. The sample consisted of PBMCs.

CDR3 in amino acids: CASSQSMSPGEKLFF. DNA for the CDR3: TGTGCCAGCAGCCAATCAATGAGCCCGGGGGAAAAACTGTTTTTT. The chain employs TRBV7-6 and TRBJ1-4; D unresolved. Deletions cut 5 bases from V and 8 bases from J, with 18 bases between. Germline V CDR1 and CDR2: SGHVS, FNYEAQ. The CDR3 is made up of 15 amino acids.